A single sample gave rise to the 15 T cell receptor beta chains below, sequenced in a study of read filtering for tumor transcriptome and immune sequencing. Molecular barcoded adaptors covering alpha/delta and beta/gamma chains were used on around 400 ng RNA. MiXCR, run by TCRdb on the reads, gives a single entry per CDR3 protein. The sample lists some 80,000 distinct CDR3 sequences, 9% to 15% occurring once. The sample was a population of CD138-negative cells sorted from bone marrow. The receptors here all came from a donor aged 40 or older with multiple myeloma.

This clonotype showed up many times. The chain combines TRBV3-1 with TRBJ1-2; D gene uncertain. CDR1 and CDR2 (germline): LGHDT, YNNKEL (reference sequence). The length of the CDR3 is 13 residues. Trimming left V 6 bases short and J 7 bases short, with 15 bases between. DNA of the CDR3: TGTGCCAGCAGTTCCATAGATGCCCCTGGCTACACCTTC. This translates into CASSSIDAPGYTF.

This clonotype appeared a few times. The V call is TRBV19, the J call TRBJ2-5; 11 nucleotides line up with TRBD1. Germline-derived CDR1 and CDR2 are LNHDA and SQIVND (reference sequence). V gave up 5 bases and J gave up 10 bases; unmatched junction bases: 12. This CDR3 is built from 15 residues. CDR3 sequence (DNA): TGTGCCAGTAGTCCCGCGGGGACAGGGGGAACGGGCCAGTACTTC. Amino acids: CASSPAGTGGTGQYF.

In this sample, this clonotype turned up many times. CDR3 DNA sequence: TGTGCCAGCACCCGACGGGGAGGGGAGGGTCAGCCCCAGCATTTT. It codes for CASTRRGGEGQPQHF. The rearrangement links TRBV6-1 to TRBJ1-5, with a tentative D call TRBD1 (5 bases). This CDR3 has 15 residues. V lost 7 bases and J lost 6, with 19 bases in between. CDR1 is MNHNS, CDR2 SASEGT, per germline.

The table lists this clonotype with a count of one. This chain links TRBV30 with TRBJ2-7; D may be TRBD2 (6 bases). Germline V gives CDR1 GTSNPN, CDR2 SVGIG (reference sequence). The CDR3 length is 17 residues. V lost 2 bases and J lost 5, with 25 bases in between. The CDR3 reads CAWSRRGRSPPYNEQYF. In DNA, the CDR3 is TGTGCCTGGAGTAGGAGGGGCAGGAGCCCCCCGTACAACGAGCAGTACTTC.

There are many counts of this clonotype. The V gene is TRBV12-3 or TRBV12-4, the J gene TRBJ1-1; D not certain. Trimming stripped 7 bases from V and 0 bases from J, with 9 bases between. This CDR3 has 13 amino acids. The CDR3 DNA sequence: TGTGCCAGCACCCCCCGGGTGAACACTGAAGCTTTCTTT. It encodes CASTPRVNTEAFF.

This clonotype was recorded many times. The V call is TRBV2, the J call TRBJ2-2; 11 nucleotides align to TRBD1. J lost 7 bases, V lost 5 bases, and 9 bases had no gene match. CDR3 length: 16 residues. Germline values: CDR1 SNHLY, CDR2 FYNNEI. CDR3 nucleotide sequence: TGTGCCAGCAGTCCCCGGACAGGGGGCGCCGGCGGGGAGCTGTTTTTT. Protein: CASSPRTGGAGGELFF.

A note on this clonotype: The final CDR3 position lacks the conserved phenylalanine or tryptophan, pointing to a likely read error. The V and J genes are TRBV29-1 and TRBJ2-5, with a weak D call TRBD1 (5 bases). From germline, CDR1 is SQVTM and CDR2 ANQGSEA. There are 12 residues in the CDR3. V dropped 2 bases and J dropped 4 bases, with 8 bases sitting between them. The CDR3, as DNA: TGCAGCGTTGAAAGGGGAAGAGAGACCCAGTACCTC. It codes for CSVERGRETQYL.

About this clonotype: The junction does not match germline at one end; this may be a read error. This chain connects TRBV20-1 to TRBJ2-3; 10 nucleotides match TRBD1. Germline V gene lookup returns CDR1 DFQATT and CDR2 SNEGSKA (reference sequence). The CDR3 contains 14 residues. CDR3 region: CSAATGGSKDTPYF. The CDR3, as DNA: TGCAGTGCAGCGACAGGGGGCTCCAAAGATACGCCGTATTTT.

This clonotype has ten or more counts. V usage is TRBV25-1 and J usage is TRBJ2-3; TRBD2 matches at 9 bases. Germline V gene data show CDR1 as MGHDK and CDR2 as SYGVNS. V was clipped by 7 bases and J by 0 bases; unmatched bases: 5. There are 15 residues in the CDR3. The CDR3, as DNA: TGTGCCAGCACCTTAGCGGGAGCTAGCACAGATACGCAGTATTTT. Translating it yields CASTLAGASTDTQYF.

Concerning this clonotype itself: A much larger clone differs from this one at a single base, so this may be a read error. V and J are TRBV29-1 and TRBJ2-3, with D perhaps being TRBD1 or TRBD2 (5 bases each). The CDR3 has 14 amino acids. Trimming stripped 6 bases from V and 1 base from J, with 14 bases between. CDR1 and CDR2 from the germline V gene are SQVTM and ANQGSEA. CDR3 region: CSVRGEFGTDTQYF. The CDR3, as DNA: TGCAGCGTCCGAGGGGAGTTCGGCACAGATACGCAGTATTTT.

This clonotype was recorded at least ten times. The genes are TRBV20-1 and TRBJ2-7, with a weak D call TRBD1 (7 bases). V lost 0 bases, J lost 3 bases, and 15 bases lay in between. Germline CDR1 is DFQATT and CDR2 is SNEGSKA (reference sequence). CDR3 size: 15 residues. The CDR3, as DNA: TGCAGTGCTAGAGATGGCAGGGGGGCCAACTACGAGCAGTACTTC. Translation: CSARDGRGANYEQYF.

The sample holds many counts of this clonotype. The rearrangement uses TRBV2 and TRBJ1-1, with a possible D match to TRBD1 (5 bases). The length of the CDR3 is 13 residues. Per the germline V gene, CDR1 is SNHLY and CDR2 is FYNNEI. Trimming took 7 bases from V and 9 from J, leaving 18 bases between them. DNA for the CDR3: TGTGCCAGCAATCCGGACGGGGCTTACAAAGCTTTCTTT. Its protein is CASNPDGAYKAFF.

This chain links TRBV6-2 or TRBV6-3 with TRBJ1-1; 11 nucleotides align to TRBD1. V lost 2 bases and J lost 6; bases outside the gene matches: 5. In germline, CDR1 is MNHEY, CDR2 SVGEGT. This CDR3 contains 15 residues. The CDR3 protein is CASSYPGQGGPEAFF. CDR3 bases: TGTGCCAGCAGTTACCCGGGACAGGGGGGTCCTGAAGCTTTCTTT.

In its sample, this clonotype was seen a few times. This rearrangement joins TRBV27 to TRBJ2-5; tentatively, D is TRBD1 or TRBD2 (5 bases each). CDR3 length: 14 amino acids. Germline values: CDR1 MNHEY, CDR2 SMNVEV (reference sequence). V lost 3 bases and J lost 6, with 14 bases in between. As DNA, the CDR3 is TGTGCCAGCAGTTTCTCCCGGCAGGGACAGACCCAGTACTTC. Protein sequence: CASSFSRQGQTQYF.

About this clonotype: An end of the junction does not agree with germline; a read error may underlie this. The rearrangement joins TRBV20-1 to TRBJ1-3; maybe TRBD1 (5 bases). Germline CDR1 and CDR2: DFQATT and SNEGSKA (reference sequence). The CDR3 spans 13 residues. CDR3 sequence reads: CSASPGTGNTMYF. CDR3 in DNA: TGCAGTGCTAGCCCCGGGACTGGAAACACCATGTATTTT.